These T cell receptor beta chains were read from a single sample in a study of cytomegalovirus exposure and HLA in healthy donors. The data were produced by immunoSEQ multiplex PCR, yet TCRdb's version contains in-frame clones alone and is incomplete. The table shows 150,000 to 200,000 clones, with about 70% occurring only once. The sequenced sample was PBMCs. The receptors stem from a woman aged 25 to 39 in good health and CMV-seronegative. CDR3s include the opening cysteine and the closing phenylalanine or tryptophan. The order of the fields is V gene, clone size, D gene, J gene, CDR3 protein, CDR3 DNA. A D gene is named only where the DNA matches it firmly. Size is omitted from some rows. Given values are once, few, many or a class for expanded clones.

V gene: TRBV7-3; clone size: .; D gene: .; J gene: TRBJ1-1; CDR3 protein: CASSLTVLDGNTEAFF; CDR3 DNA: TGTGCCAGCAGCTTGACAGTTCTTGACGGGAACACTGAAGCTTTCTTT
V gene: TRBV6-5; clone size: .; D gene: .; J gene: TRBJ2-1; CDR3 protein: CASSNQGQQFF; CDR3 DNA: TGTGCCAGCAGTAATCAGGGGCAGCAGTTCTTC
V gene: TRBV5-1; clone size: .; D gene: .; J gene: TRBJ1-1; CDR3 protein: CASSLVGTTDEAFF; CDR3 DNA: TGCGCCAGCAGCTTGGTTGGGACTACGGATGAAGCTTTCTTT
V gene: TRBV7-2; clone size: few; D gene: TRBD1; J gene: TRBJ2-1; CDR3 protein: CASSLAGQGYNEQFF; CDR3 DNA: TGTGCCAGCAGCTTAGCGGGACAGGGGTACAATGAGCAGTTCTTC
V gene: TRBV18; clone size: .; D gene: .; J gene: TRBJ2-3; CDR3 protein: CGSSPLPTETQYF; CDR3 DNA: TGTGGCAGCTCACCTCTCCCGACTGAAACGCAGTATTTT
V gene: TRBV18; clone size: few; D gene: .; J gene: TRBJ1-1; CDR3 protein: CASSSSQGPNTEAFF; CDR3 DNA: TGTGCCAGCTCATCCTCTCAGGGCCCGAACACTGAAGCTTTCTTT
V gene: TRBV7-9; clone size: .; D gene: TRBD1; J gene: TRBJ1-4; CDR3 protein: CASSFSQGATNEKLFF; CDR3 DNA: TGTGCCAGCAGCTTCTCCCAGGGGGCAACTAATGAAAAACTGTTTTTT
V gene: TRBV4-2; clone size: .; D gene: TRBD2; J gene: TRBJ2-7; CDR3 protein: CASSQVGSGHDEQYF; CDR3 DNA: TGTGCCAGCAGCCAAGTTGGTAGCGGGCACGACGAGCAGTACTTC
V gene: TRBV6-5; clone size: .; D gene: .; J gene: TRBJ2-7; CDR3 protein: CASSLSGVVGSEQYF; CDR3 DNA: TGTGCCAGCAGTCTATCCGGGGTGGTAGGGAGCGAGCAGTACTTC
V gene: TRBV7-2; clone size: few; D gene: TRBD2; J gene: TRBJ2-7; CDR3 protein: CASSLDPGLAAYEQYF; CDR3 DNA: TGTGCCAGCAGCCTAGACCCGGGACTAGCGGCCTACGAGCAGTACTTC
V gene: TRBV7-3; clone size: once; D gene: TRBD1; J gene: TRBJ2-1; CDR3 protein: CASSPGGLAYNEQFF; CDR3 DNA: TGTGCCAGCAGCCCAGGGGGCCTAGCCTACAATGAGCAGTTCTTC
V gene: TRBV28; clone size: few; D gene: .; J gene: TRBJ1-2; CDR3 protein: CASSDRQALYYGYTF; CDR3 DNA: TGTGCCAGCAGCGATCGACAGGCCCTATACTATGGCTACACCTTC
V gene: TRBV6-6; clone size: .; D gene: .; J gene: TRBJ1-2; CDR3 protein: CASSPRFERHYGYTF; CDR3 DNA: TGTGCCAGCAGCCCCCGGTTCGAACGACATTATGGCTACACCTTC
V gene: TRBV15; clone size: .; D gene: TRBD1; J gene: TRBJ1-4; CDR3 protein: CATDDREAEKLFF; CDR3 DNA: TGTGCCACGGACGACAGGGAGGCTGAAAAACTGTTTTTT
V gene: TRBV15; clone size: .; D gene: .; J gene: TRBJ2-3; CDR3 protein: CATSRDLSRGTDTQYF; CDR3 DNA: TGTGCCACCAGCAGAGATCTTTCTCGGGGGACAGATACGCAGTATTTT
V gene: TRBV6-1; clone size: .; D gene: TRBD2; J gene: TRBJ2-5; CDR3 protein: CASSEAASGGETQYF; CDR3 DNA: TGTGCCAGCAGTGAAGCGGCTAGCGGGGGGGAGACCCAGTACTTC
V gene: TRBV30; clone size: .; D gene: TRBD2; J gene: TRBJ2-4; CDR3 protein: CAWGRSGRAKNIQYF; CDR3 DNA: TGTGCCTGGGGCCGTAGCGGGAGAGCAAAAAACATTCAGTACTTC
V gene: TRBV6-1; clone size: few; D gene: .; J gene: TRBJ2-7; CDR3 protein: CASSMGHGGDEQYF; CDR3 DNA: TGTGCCAGCAGCATGGGACACGGTGGGGACGAGCAGTACTTC
V gene: TRBV7-8; clone size: .; D gene: TRBD2; J gene: TRBJ2-7; CDR3 protein: CASSPSGGATYEQYF; CDR3 DNA: TGTGCCAGCAGCCCTAGCGGGGGGGCTACCTACGAGCAGTACTTC
V gene: TRBV4-3; clone size: .; D gene: .; J gene: TRBJ2-2; CDR3 protein: CASSQDRQGTGELFF; CDR3 DNA: TGCGCCAGCAGCCAAGACCGGCAGGGCACCGGGGAGCTGTTTTTT